The clone carrying this T cell receptor beta chain was recorded many times. As yet, its antigen is unknown. This entry is derived from a study of human T cells and chemical hapten exposure. Time point defined: pre-sensitization, week 0. Specified treatment: therapeutic diphenylcyclopropenone sensitization with weekly scalp DPC. Study-level findings and limits: Alopecia in the donors means their immune response may deviate from healthy people's. Against controls, expanded TCRs gave rise to significantly more large CDR3 similarity clusters.

With 3 bases removed from V and 2 bases from J, the gap between germline ends came to 4 bases. The CDR3 totals 13 residues. Germline CDR1 is MDHEN and CDR2 is SYDVKM. TCRdb re-called the RACE reads with MiXCR, one entry per CDR3 protein. The top ten clones hold about 1.1% of a sample with about 250,000 distinct CDR3 sequences, roughly 8% of them seen once. This clonotype originated in a man aged 18 to 30 with alopecia areata. Some clones in this sample may be carry-over from other donors' samples. V gene TRBV28 combines with J gene TRBJ2-2, with unresolved D. The sequencing here drew on whole blood, taken in connection with sensitization to the hapten diphenylcyclopropenone (DPC). The CDR3 nucleotides are TGTGCCAGCAGTTTCGGAAACACCGGGGAGCTGTTTTTT. Translated, it gives CASSFGNTGELFF.